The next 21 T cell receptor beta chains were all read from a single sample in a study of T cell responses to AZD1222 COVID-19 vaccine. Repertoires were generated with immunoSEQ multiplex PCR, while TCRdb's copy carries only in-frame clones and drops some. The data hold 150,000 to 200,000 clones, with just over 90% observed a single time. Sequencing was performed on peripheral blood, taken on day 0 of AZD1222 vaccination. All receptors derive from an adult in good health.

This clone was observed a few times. DNA for the CDR3: TGTGCCAGCAGGGACGGTAGCTCCTACGAGCAGTACTTC. Translating gives CASRDGSSYEQYF. This chain links TRBV2 with TRBJ2-7, with D unresolved. CDR1 is SNHLY, CDR2 FYNNEI, per germline. This CDR3 region has 13 residues. Trimming took 6 bases from V and 0 from J, leaving 9 bases between them.

CDR3: CASSPQPLINQPQHF. The CDR3 region has the DNA TGTGCCAGCTCACCTCAGCCGCTTATCAATCAGCCCCAGCATTTT. The gene calls are TRBV18 and TRBJ1-5; D is unclear. This CDR3 is 15 amino acids long. Trimming cost V 3 bases and J 3 bases, with 12 bases left between them. The germline CDR1 and CDR2 sequences are KGHSH and LQKENI. The full variable domain, in which reference TRBV18 and TRBJ1-5 provide the parts outside the CDR3, is NAGVMQNPRHLVRRRGQEARLRCSPMKGHSHVYWYRQLPEEGLKFMVYLQKENIIDESGMPKERFSAEFPKEGPSILRIQQVVRGDSAAYFCASSPQPLINQPQHFGDGTRLSIL.

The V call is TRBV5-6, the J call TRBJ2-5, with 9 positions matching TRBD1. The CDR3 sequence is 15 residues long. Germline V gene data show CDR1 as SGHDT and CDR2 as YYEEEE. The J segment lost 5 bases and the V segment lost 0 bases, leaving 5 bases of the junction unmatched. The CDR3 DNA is TGTGCCAGCAGCTTGGGAGGACAGGGGAGTGAGACCCAGTACTTC. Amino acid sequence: CASSLGGQGSETQYF.

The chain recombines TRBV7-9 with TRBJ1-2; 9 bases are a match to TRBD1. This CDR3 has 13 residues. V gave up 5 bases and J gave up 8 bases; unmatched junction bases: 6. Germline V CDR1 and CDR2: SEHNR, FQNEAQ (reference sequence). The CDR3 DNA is TGTGCCAGCAGCCCCGGGACAGGGCGAGGCTACACCTTC. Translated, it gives CASSPGTGRGYTF.

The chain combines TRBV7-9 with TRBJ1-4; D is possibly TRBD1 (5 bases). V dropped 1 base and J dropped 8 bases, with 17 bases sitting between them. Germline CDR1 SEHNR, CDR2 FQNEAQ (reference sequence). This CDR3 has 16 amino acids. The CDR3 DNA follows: TGTGCCAGCAGCTTAGTCGCGGGTACAGGAGGGGAAAAACTGTTTTTT. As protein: CASSLVAGTGGEKLFF.

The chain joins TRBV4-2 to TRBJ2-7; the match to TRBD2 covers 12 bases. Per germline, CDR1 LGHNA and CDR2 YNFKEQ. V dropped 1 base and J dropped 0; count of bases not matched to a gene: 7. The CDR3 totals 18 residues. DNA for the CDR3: TGTGCCAGCAGCCAAGGACTAGCGGGAGTTGGGAGCTCCTACGAGCAGTACTTC. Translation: CASSQGLAGVGSSYEQYF.

The CDR3 region has the DNA TGTGCCAGCAGCTTGGCCGGGACGGTGAACACTGAAGCTTTCTTT. Protein sequence: CASSLAGTVNTEAFF. The V gene is TRBV5-8, the J gene TRBJ1-1; possible D gene TRBD1, 5 bases. CDR3 length equals 15 residues. Trimming left V 0 bases short and J 0 bases short, with 9 bases between. Germline CDR1 and CDR2: SGHTS and YDEGEE.

The CDR3 DNA follows: TGTGCCAGCAGCCCAGGAGTTAATGAAAAACTGTTTTTT. This sequence encodes CASSPGVNEKLFF. The chain joins TRBV7-9 to TRBJ1-4, with D unresolved. V lost 5 bases to trimming and J lost 4 bases, with 8 bases between them. The CDR3 has 13 amino acids. Germline assignment: CDR1 SEHNR and CDR2 FQNEAQ (reference sequence).

The CDR3 bases are TGCGCCAGCAGCTTGCGGGGACAGGGGGCTGACGAGCAGTACTTC. The encoded protein is CASSLRGQGADEQYF. The rearrangement joins TRBV5-1 to TRBJ2-7; 12 positions agree with TRBD1. Trimming removed 1 base from V and 5 bases from J; junction bases left unmatched: 4. CDR3 size: 15 residues. Germline V gene data show CDR1 as SGHRS and CDR2 as YFSETQ. Complete variable domain (other parts from reference TRBV5-1 and TRBJ2-7): KAGVTQTPRYLIKTRGQQVTLSCSPISGHRSVSWYQQTPGQGLQFLFEYFSETQRNKGNFPGRFSGRQFSNSRSEMNVSTLELGDSALYLCASSLRGQGADEQYFGPGTRLTVT.

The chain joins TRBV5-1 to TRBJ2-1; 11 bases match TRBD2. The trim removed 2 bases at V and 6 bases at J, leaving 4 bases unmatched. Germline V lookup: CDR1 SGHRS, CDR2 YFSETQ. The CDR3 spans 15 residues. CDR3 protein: CASSFRTSGGNEQFF. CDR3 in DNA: TGCGCCAGCAGCTTTCGAACTAGCGGGGGCAATGAGCAGTTCTTC.

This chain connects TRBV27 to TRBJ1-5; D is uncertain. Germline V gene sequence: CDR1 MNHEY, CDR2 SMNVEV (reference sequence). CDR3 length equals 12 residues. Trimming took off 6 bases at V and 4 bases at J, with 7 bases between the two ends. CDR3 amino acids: CASSRLNQPQHF. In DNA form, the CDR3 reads TGTGCCAGCAGCAGGCTGAATCAGCCCCAGCATTTT.

CDR3 sequence reads: CASSQVRNNEQFF. The CDR3 DNA sequence: TGTGCCAGCAGCCAAGTTAGGAACAATGAGCAGTTCTTC. This sequence joins TRBV4-2 and TRBJ2-1; no reliable D call. Trimming pared 1 base from V and 5 bases from J, leaving 6 bases between. Germline V gene lookup returns CDR1 LGHNA and CDR2 YNFKEQ. The CDR3 covers 13 residues.

The CDR3 region is CASTSDGHYGYTF. For the CDR3, the DNA is TGTGCCAGCACCTCAGACGGGCACTATGGCTACACCTTC. The chain is built from TRBV12-3 or TRBV12-4 and TRBJ1-2; D is uncertain. Trimming took 7 bases from V and 3 from J, leaving 12 bases between them. CDR3 length equals 13 residues.

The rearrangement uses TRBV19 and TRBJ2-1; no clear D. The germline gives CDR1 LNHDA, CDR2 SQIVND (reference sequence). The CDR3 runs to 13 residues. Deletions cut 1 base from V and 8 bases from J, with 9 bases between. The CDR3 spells CASSIVSGDEQFF. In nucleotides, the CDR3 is TGTGCCAGTAGTATAGTATCAGGAGATGAGCAGTTCTTC.

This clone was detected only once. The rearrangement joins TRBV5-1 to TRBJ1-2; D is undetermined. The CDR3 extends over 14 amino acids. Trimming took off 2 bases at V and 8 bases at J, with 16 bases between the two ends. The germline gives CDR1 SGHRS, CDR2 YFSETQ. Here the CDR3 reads CASSLPETMGGYTF. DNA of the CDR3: TGCGCCAGCAGCTTACCCGAGACGATGGGGGGCTACACCTTC.

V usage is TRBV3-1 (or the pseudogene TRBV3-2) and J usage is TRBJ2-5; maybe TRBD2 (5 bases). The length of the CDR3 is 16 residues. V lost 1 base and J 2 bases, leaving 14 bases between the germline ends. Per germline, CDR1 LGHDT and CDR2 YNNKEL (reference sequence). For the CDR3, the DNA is TGTGCCAGCAGCCAAGCTGCAGGACTCGTACAAGAGACCCAGTACTTC. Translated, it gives CASSQAAGLVQETQYF.

CDR3 protein: CASSQDKPTAGDTQYF. CDR3 sequence (DNA): TGTGCCAGCAGCCAAGATAAGCCAACGGCGGGGGATACGCAGTATTTT. V gene TRBV4-2 combines with J gene TRBJ2-3; D is perhaps TRBD2 (6 bases). The germline CDR1 and CDR2 sequences are LGHNA and YNFKEQ. With 0 bases removed from V and 6 bases from J, the gap between germline ends came to 16 bases. CDR3 size: 16 residues.

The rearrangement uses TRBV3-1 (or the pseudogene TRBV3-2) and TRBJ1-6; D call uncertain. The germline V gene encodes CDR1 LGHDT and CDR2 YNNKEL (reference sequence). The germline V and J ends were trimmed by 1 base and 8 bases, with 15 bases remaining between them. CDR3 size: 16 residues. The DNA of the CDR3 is TGTGCCAGCAGCCAAGTCGGCGGCTTAATGGATTCACCCCTCCACTTT. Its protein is CASSQVGGLMDSPLHF.

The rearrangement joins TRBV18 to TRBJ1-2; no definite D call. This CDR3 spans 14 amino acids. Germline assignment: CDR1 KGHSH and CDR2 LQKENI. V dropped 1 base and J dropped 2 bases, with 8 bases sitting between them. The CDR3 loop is CASSPQAENYGYTF. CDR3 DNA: TGTGCCAGCTCACCACAGGCCGAGAACTATGGCTACACCTTC.

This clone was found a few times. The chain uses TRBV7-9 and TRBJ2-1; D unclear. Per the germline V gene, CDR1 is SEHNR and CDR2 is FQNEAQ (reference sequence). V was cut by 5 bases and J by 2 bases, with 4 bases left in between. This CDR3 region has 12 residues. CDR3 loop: CASSQTYNEQFF. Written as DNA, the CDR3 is TGTGCCAGCAGCCAAACCTACAATGAGCAGTTCTTC.

The DNA of the CDR3 is TGCAGCGTTGCTGCCGGGACAGGGTTTACTGAAGCTTTCTTT. This gives the protein CSVAAGTGFTEAFF. This sequence joins TRBV29-1 and TRBJ1-1; 9 bases are shared with TRBD1. With 4 bases clipped from V and 5 bases from J, the junction kept 8 bases outside the gene matches. CDR1 and CDR2 from the germline V gene are SQVTM and ANQGSEA. The CDR3 runs 14 residues.